This TCR beta chain is from a study of blood T cell repertoires in COVID-19. Study in general: Samples taken during acute and convalescent COVID-19 were collected in the United States, Italy and Spain.

Germline assignment: CDR1 LNHDA and CDR2 SQIVND (reference sequence). V lost 6 bases and J lost 3, with 14 bases in between. This CDR3 has 14 amino acids. This clone has just one count. Method: immunoSEQ multiplex PCR; TCRdb's copy keeps in-frame clones and lacks some. Found here are about 300,000 clones, over 85% of them singletons; the top ten hold about 2%. This clonotype was sampled from a woman aged 25-40 years with COVID-19, enrolled during active disease. The rearrangement uses TRBV19 and TRBJ1-1; D unclear. Sequencing input: peripheral blood. The CDR3 DNA is TGTGCCAGTAGCGACGGCGGGTCGTACACTGAAGCTTTCTTT. This codes for CASSDGGSYTEAFF. Based on the CDR3 plus reference TRBV19 and TRBJ1-1, the full variable domain is DGGITQSPKYLFRKEGQNVTLSCEQNLNHDAMYWYRQDPGQGLRLIYYSQIVNDFQKGDIAEGYSVSREKKESFPLTVTSAQKNPTAFYLCASSDGGSYTEAFFGQGTRLTVV.